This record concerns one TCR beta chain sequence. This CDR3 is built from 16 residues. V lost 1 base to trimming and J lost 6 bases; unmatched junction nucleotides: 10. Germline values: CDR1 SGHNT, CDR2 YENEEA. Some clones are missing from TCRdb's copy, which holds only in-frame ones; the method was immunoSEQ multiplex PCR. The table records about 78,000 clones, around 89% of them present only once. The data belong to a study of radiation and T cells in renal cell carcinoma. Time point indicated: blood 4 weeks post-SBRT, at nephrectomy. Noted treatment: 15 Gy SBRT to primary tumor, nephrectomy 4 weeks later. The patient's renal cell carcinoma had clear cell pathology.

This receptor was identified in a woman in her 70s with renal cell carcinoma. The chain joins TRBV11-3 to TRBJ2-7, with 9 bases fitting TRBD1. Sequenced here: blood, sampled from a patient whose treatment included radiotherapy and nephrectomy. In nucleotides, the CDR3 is TGTGCCAGCAGCTTAGGACAGGGGGTCGCTACGTTCGAGCAGTACTTC. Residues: CASSLGQGVATFEQYF.